These 23 T cell receptor beta chains share one sample of origin, sequenced in a study of blood T cell repertoires in COVID-19. TCRdb keeps only in-frame clones here, not all; method: immunoSEQ multiplex PCR. The profile shows over 130,000 clones, about 86% of them singletons. Source material: peripheral blood. These receptor sequences come from a man between 65 and 85 years old with acute or convalescent COVID-19.

The CDR3 loop reads CASSYSFRETQYF. In DNA form, the CDR3 reads TGTGCCAGCAGTTACTCCTTCCGAGAGACCCAGTACTTC. V usage is TRBV6-5 and J usage is TRBJ2-5; D is unresolved. The CDR3 sequence is 13 residues long. CDR1 and CDR2 (germline): MNHEY, SVGAGI. Between the trimmed V and J ends, which lost 0 bases and 4 bases, there was a span of 6 bases.

This chain joins TRBV27 and TRBJ2-1; the match to TRBD2 covers 9 bases. V was pared by 3 bases and J by 6 bases, with 6 bases of the junction left unmatched. In germline, CDR1 is MNHEY, CDR2 SMNVEV (reference sequence). This CDR3 contains 15 residues. The CDR3 sequence: CASSFDLAGPNEQFF. The CDR3, as DNA: TGTGCCAGCAGTTTTGATCTAGCGGGACCCAATGAGCAGTTCTTC.

V and J are TRBV4-1 and TRBJ1-2, with a possible D match to TRBD1 (6 bases). CDR3 size: 14 residues. V lost 1 base and J lost 4, with 10 bases in between. In germline, CDR1 is MGHRA, CDR2 YSYEKL. The CDR3 is CASSQGAGVYGYTF. Written as DNA, the CDR3 is TGCGCCAGCAGCCAAGGAGCAGGGGTCTATGGCTACACCTTC.

The chain recombines TRBV10-2 with TRBJ1-2; TRBD1 matches at 10 bases. Germline assignment: CDR1 WSHSY and CDR2 SAAADI. This CDR3 has 13 amino acids. After removal of 5 bases from V and 13 bases from J, the junction contained 10 bases not matched to a gene. The CDR3 spells CASSKETGGFFTF. Written as DNA, the CDR3 is TGCGCCAGCAGTAAGGAGACAGGGGGCTTTTTCACCTTC.

This chain connects TRBV5-4 to TRBJ2-4; a weak D match, TRBD1 (6 bases). CDR3 length: 15 residues. V lost 0 bases, J lost 5 bases, and 12 bases lay in between. The germline gives CDR1 SGHNT, CDR2 YYREEE (reference sequence). The CDR3 DNA sequence: TGTGCCAGCAGCTTGGAAGCGGCAGGGGAAAACATTCAGTACTTC. Translation gives CASSLEAAGENIQYF.

This rearrangement joins TRBV18 to TRBJ2-5; D may be TRBD1 (8 bases). The germline V gene encodes CDR1 KGHSH and CDR2 LQKENI. V was shortened by 6 bases and J by 4 bases, with 12 bases between the two germline ends. The CDR3 sequence is 13 residues long. CDR3 nucleotides: TGTGCCAGCTCGAACAGGGGGGGAGAGACCCAGTACTTC. Amino acid sequence: CASSNRGGETQYF.

The chain is built from TRBV19 and TRBJ1-2; 9 bases are shared with TRBD1. Looked up from germline, CDR1 is LNHDA and CDR2 is SQIVND (reference sequence). The CDR3 loop spans 15 amino acids. The J segment lost 8 bases and the V segment lost 7 bases, leaving 14 bases of the junction unmatched. In DNA, the CDR3 is TGTGCCAGTACCGGGGGACAGGGAGGTTCTATGGGCTACACCTTC. This gives the protein CASTGGQGGSMGYTF.

The DNA for the CDR3 is TGCGCCAGCAGCCCCCGGACAGGGGGAAACATTCAGTACTTC. It codes for CASSPRTGGNIQYF. The chain recombines TRBV5-1 with TRBJ2-4, with TRBD1 matching over 10 bases. The CDR3 spans 14 residues. Trimming removed 4 bases from V and 6 bases from J; junction bases left unmatched: 4. The germline gives CDR1 SGHRS, CDR2 YFSETQ.

This clone was counted between two and nine times. V and J are TRBV5-1 and TRBJ2-1; TRBD1 aligns across 7 bases. The CDR3 consists of 14 residues. The germline gives CDR1 SGHRS, CDR2 YFSETQ. V shed 0 bases, J shed 12 bases, and the junction held 9 bases outside the gene matches. For the CDR3, the DNA is TGCGCCAGCAGCTTGGGGCCGGGACAGTCGATGCAGTTCTTC. Translation gives CASSLGPGQSMQFF.

A single count supports this clone. The chain couples TRBV4-1 to TRBJ2-3, with TRBD2 matching over 13 bases. This CDR3 is built from 21 residues. V lost 0 bases and J lost 6; bases outside the gene matches: 18. Germline V gene data show CDR1 as MGHRA and CDR2 as YSYEKL. CDR3 in amino acids: CASSQEGAGPGLAGEFDTQYF. The CDR3 DNA is TGCGCCAGCAGCCAAGAGGGGGCAGGTCCTGGACTAGCGGGAGAATTTGATACGCAGTATTTT.

The gene calls are TRBV19 and TRBJ2-5, with 10 nucleotides matching TRBD1. The CDR3 sequence is 13 residues long. Germline lookup yields CDR1 LNHDA and CDR2 SQIVND (reference sequence). The junction had 5 bases not matched to a gene; V was cut back by 8 bases and J by 5 bases. The CDR3 reads CASGGQGGETQYF. Here the CDR3 DNA reads TGTGCCAGTGGTGGACAGGGGGGCGAGACCCAGTACTTC.

The chain uses TRBV7-2 and TRBJ2-2; no firm D call. CDR1 SGHTA and CDR2 FQGNSA come from the germline V gene. Trimming removed 5 bases at V and 1 base at J, with 8 bases between. The CDR3 spans 14 residues. CDR3 in amino acids: CASSPNRNTGELFF. The CDR3 DNA is TGTGCCAGCAGCCCGAACAGGAACACCGGGGAGCTGTTTTTT.

The genes are TRBV4-1 and TRBJ2-3; unclear D gene. The CDR3 spans 12 residues. The germline gives CDR1 MGHRA, CDR2 YSYEKL. Trimming removed 1 base from V and 4 bases from J, with 3 bases in between. CDR3 residues: CASSQGPDTQYF. In DNA, the CDR3 is TGCGCCAGCAGCCAAGGGCCAGATACGCAGTATTTT.

The chain links TRBV12-5 to TRBJ2-7; 8 bases are shared with TRBD2. Germline assignment: CDR1 LGHNT and CDR2 FRNRAP. Unmatched junction bases numbered 8, after V lost 6 bases and J lost 7 bases. This CDR3 contains 13 residues. In DNA, the CDR3 is TGTGCTAGTGGACGGGGGGGGAGGCGGGAGCAGTACTTC. Residues: CASGRGGRREQYF.

V gene TRBV5-1 combines with J gene TRBJ2-3, with D possibly TRBD1 on 6 matching bases. Germline-derived CDR1 and CDR2 are SGHRS and YFSETQ. This CDR3 comprises 14 residues. Trimming shortened V by 2 bases and J by 4 bases, and 11 bases separated the two germline ends. The CDR3 DNA sequence: TGCGCCAGCAGCTTCATACAGGGCGCAGATACGCAGTATTTT. Encoded protein: CASSFIQGADTQYF.

The gene calls are TRBV5-4 and TRBJ2-1; TRBD2 agrees at 10 bases. This CDR3 has 15 residues. Germline assignment: CDR1 SGHNT and CDR2 YYREEE (reference sequence). J was trimmed by 6 bases and V by 4 bases; bases with no gene match: 7. DNA for the CDR3: TGTGCCAGCAGCCCGACCGGGACTAGCGTCAATGAGCAGTTCTTC. Translated, it gives CASSPTGTSVNEQFF.

CDR3 sequence reads: CASSPPLTGGIRDEQYF. The CDR3, as DNA: TGTGCCAGCAGTCCCCCACTGACAGGGGGGATTCGGGACGAGCAGTACTTC. The chain carries TRBV28 and TRBJ2-7; TRBD1 matches 9 bases. From germline, CDR1 is MDHEN and CDR2 SYDVKM. The CDR3 totals 17 residues. Germline trimming cut 5 bases from V and 5 bases from J; bases unmatched to any gene: 16. The complete variable domain, with remaining parts taken from reference TRBV28 and TRBJ2-7, reads DVKVTQSSRYLVKRTGEKVFLECVQDMDHENMFWYRQDPGLGLRLIYFSYDVKMKEKGDIPEGYSVSREKKERFSLILESASTNQTSMYLCASSPPLTGGIRDEQYFGPGTRLTVT.

The V call is TRBV11-2, the J call TRBJ1-6; D possibly corresponds to TRBD1 (5 bases). V lost 4 bases, J lost 3 bases, and 10 bases lay in between. This CDR3 is built from 15 residues. From germline, CDR1 is SGHAT and CDR2 FQNNGV. DNA of the CDR3: TGTGCCAGCAGCTCTCTAAGGGGCTATAATTCACCCCTCCACTTT. It encodes CASSSLRGYNSPLHF.

This chain connects TRBV27 to TRBJ2-1; 12 bases are shared with TRBD1. This CDR3 has 15 residues. CDR1 MNHEY and CDR2 SMNVEV come from the germline V gene (reference sequence). V lost 4 bases and J lost 10; bases outside the gene matches: 8. Here the CDR3 DNA reads TGTGCCAGCAGTTCCTCCGGGACAGGGGGCAGGGAGCAGTTCTTC. Protein product: CASSSSGTGGREQFF.

The chain is built from TRBV29-1 and TRBJ2-1; 11 bases line up with TRBD2. The CDR3 contains 18 residues. From germline, CDR1 is SQVTM and CDR2 ANQGSEA. J lost 3 bases, V lost 7 bases, and 17 bases had no gene match. The CDR3 loop reads CSARGTSGELKGYNEQFF. For the CDR3, the DNA is TGCAGCGCCCGAGGGACTAGCGGCGAATTGAAGGGCTACAATGAGCAGTTCTTC.

This clone was observed once. The chain uses TRBV2 and TRBJ1-1, with D possibly being TRBD1 (6 bases). Trimming removed 5 bases at V and 2 bases at J, with 15 bases between. The CDR3 totals 15 residues. Germline V gives CDR1 SNHLY, CDR2 FYNNEI. The CDR3 loop is CASSPRRQVNTEAFF. CDR3 DNA sequence: TGTGCCAGCAGTCCACGGCGACAGGTAAACACTGAAGCTTTCTTT.

The V gene is TRBV28, the J gene TRBJ2-3, with 8 nucleotides matching TRBD2. Germline V gene data show CDR1 as MDHEN and CDR2 as SYDVKM. The J segment lost 3 bases and the V segment lost 7 bases, leaving 6 bases of the junction unmatched. This CDR3 contains 14 residues. In DNA form, the CDR3 reads TGTGCCAGCATTCCGGGAGGGGTTACAGATACGCAGTATTTT. This translates into CASIPGGVTDTQYF.

This clone showed up just a few times. This rearrangement joins TRBV28 to TRBJ2-1, with TRBD2 matching over 8 bases. The CDR3 covers 16 residues. Germline CDR1 is MDHEN and CDR2 is SYDVKM. Trimming at V came to 6 bases and at J to 7 bases, leaving 14 bases not matched to a gene. CDR3: CASSPLGAGGSNEQFF. The CDR3 DNA is TGTGCCAGCAGCCCCTTGGGGGCGGGAGGATCGAATGAGCAGTTCTTC.